These 25 T cell receptor beta chains share one sample of origin, sequenced in a study of blood T cells in healthy people across ages. A sample-barcoded 5' primer and a J-beta primer mix were used in a second PCR of roughly 7 to 12 cycles. One entry per CDR3 protein, called by TCRdb with MiXCR from the 5' RACE reads. The table shows 1.2 million to 1.5 million distinct CDR3 sequences, with 55% to 75% occurring only once. Sequenced: blood. Receptors were obtained from a man between 18 and 29 years old in good health.

V gene TRBV15 combines with J gene TRBJ2-7; D uncertain. Germline CDR1 and CDR2: LNHNV and YYDKDF (reference sequence). This CDR3 has 13 amino acids. Deletions cut 8 bases from V and 1 base from J, with 12 bases between. CDR3 residues: CATGLDPSYEQYF. In DNA, the CDR3 is TGTGCCACCGGGCTCGATCCTTCCTACGAGCAGTACTTC.

Only one count was recorded for this clonotype. The chain joins TRBV7-6 to TRBJ2-2, with 7 bases identical to TRBD1. The J segment lost 0 bases and the V segment lost 0 bases, leaving 4 bases of the junction unmatched. The CDR3 runs to 17 residues. Germline CDR1 SGHVS, CDR2 FNYEAQ. The CDR3 nucleotides are TGTGCCAGCAGCTTAGCTTGGGACAGCGCGAACACCGGGGAGCTGTTTTTT. This translates into CASSLAWDSANTGELFF.

The V call is TRBV9, the J call TRBJ2-5; D gene unclear. Trimming stripped 0 bases from V and 2 bases from J, with 8 bases between. Germline assignment: CDR1 SGDLS and CDR2 YYNGEE. There are 14 residues in the CDR3. CDR3 nucleotides: TGTGCCAGCAGCGTAGACCCAGGACAAGAGACCCAGTACTTC. It codes for CASSVDPGQETQYF.

V and J are TRBV5-5 and TRBJ2-1, with D perhaps TRBD2 (6 bases). With 1 base removed from V and 7 bases from J, the gap between germline ends came to 15 bases. CDR1 SGHKS and CDR2 YYEKEE come from the germline V gene (reference sequence). CDR3 length: 15 residues. CDR3 nucleotides: TGTGCCAGCAGCTTGACGGGAGTTAAGGTTAATGAGCAGTTCTTC. The encoded protein is CASSLTGVKVNEQFF. The variable domain in full, with the rest retrieved from reference TRBV5-5 and TRBJ2-1, is DAGVTQSPTHLIKTRGQQVTLRCSPISGHKSVSWYQQVLGQGPQFIFQYYEKEERGRGNFPDRFSARQFPNYSSELNVNALLLGDSALYLCASSLTGVKVNEQFFGPGTRLTVL.

The chain carries TRBV4-1 and TRBJ2-5, with a possible D match to TRBD1 (6 bases). The DNA end is a closer match to TRBJ2-7, so the J assignment may be wrong. The CDR3 spans 15 residues. Germline CDR1 reads MGHRA; CDR2 reads YSYEKL. The CDR3 loop reads CASSQDNRAVYEQYF. DNA of the CDR3: TGCGCCAGCAGCCAAGATAACAGGGCAGTCTACGAGCAGTACTTC.

The chain employs TRBV12-5 and TRBJ2-7; no clear D gene. The V end was cut by 4 bases, the J end by 3 bases, with 13 bases between. This CDR3 contains 14 residues. From germline, CDR1 is LGHNT and CDR2 FRNRAP. CDR3 nucleotides: TGTGCTAGTGGTTCGCCTAACTCAATCTACGAGCAGTACTTC. Its translation is CASGSPNSIYEQYF.

The chain has TRBV10-1 and TRBJ2-1; D unclear. The CDR3 totals 13 residues. CDR1 and CDR2 (germline): WNHNN, SYGVQD (reference sequence). V lost 6 bases and J 8 bases, leaving 14 bases between the germline ends. The CDR3 protein is CASRFRAGDEQFF. DNA for the CDR3: TGCGCCAGCAGGTTTAGGGCAGGCGATGAGCAGTTCTTC.

This clonotype came up a few times. This chain joins TRBV7-9 and TRBJ2-7; 10 bases are shared with TRBD1. Germline V lookup: CDR1 SEHNR, CDR2 FQNEAQ (reference sequence). The CDR3 loop spans 15 amino acids. Losses at the gene ends were 5 bases for V and 1 base for J; bases not matched to a gene: 5. This chain's CDR3 is CASSPGQGESYEQYF. As DNA, the CDR3 is TGTGCCAGCAGCCCCGGACAGGGGGAGTCCTACGAGCAGTACTTC.

On this clonotype itself: Germline is not matched at one junction end, which may reflect a read error. The chain employs TRBV4-1 and TRBJ2-2, with no clear D. Germline V gives CDR1 MGHRA, CDR2 YSYEKL. The CDR3 has 14 residues. CDR3 residues: CASSPGLNIGELFF. The CDR3 region has the DNA TGCGCCAGCAGCCCCGGATTGAACATCGGGGAGCTGTTTTTT.

The rearrangement links TRBV30 to TRBJ1-2, with a weak D call TRBD1 (5 bases). Germline assignment: CDR1 GTSNPN and CDR2 SVGIG (reference sequence). The CDR3 is 15 amino acids. V lost 3 bases and J lost 4, with 18 bases in between. The CDR3 DNA follows: TGTGCCTGGAGCGCGTCTCCAGGGATAGGCTATGGCTACACCTTC. Protein sequence: CAWSASPGIGYGYTF.

The chain links TRBV27 to TRBJ2-5; D perhaps matches TRBD1 (6 bases). The J call may not be correct, given that the DNA end is closer to TRBJ2-7. This CDR3 region has 12 residues. Germline V gene data show CDR1 as MNHEY and CDR2 as SMNVEV (reference sequence). For the CDR3, the DNA is TGTGCCAGCCAGGGGTTAGGGGCCGAGCAGTACTTC. Residues: CASQGLGAEQYF.

The J gene is TRBJ2-4, the V gene TRBV4-1, with TRBD1 matching over 10 bases. Germline CDR1 and CDR2: MGHRA and YSYEKL. V shed 4 bases, J shed 7 bases, and the junction held 4 bases outside the gene matches. CDR3 size: 14 residues. In DNA form, the CDR3 reads TGCGCCAGCAGCCTTGACAGGGGGCCCAACATTCAGTACTTC. Protein product: CASSLDRGPNIQYF.

The J gene is TRBJ2-1, the V gene TRBV7-9; possible D gene TRBD2, 5 bases. CDR3 size: 14 residues. The V end was cut by 2 bases, the J end by 4 bases, with 9 bases between. Germline CDR1 and CDR2: SEHNR and FQNEAQ (reference sequence). This chain's CDR3 is CASSLKRDYNEQFF. The CDR3 coding sequence is TGTGCCAGCAGCTTAAAGAGGGATTACAATGAGCAGTTCTTC.

The V call is TRBV15, the J call TRBJ2-1, with D perhaps TRBD1 or TRBD2 (6 bases each). Germline V gene sequence: CDR1 LNHNV, CDR2 YYDKDF (reference sequence). The CDR3 extends over 18 amino acids. V lost 4 bases and J lost 0, with 19 bases in between. The CDR3 coding sequence is TGTGCCACCAGCACAAGGAGGTCCGGGGGCAACTCCTACAATGAGCAGTTCTTC. It is translated as CATSTRRSGGNSYNEQFF. The variable domain in full, with the rest retrieved from reference TRBV15 and TRBJ2-1, is DAMVIQNPRYQVTQFGKPVTLSCSQTLNHNVMYWYQQKSSQAPKLLFHYYDKDFNNEADTPDNFQSRRPNTSFCFLDIRSPGLGDTAMYLCATSTRRSGGNSYNEQFFGPGTRLTVL.

V is TRBV20-1 and J is TRBJ2-7; the D is unclear. From germline, CDR1 is DFQATT and CDR2 SNEGSKA (reference sequence). V was clipped by 3 bases and J by 6 bases, with 15 bases between them. The CDR3 loop spans 13 amino acids. This chain's CDR3 is CSASIRRTGEQYF. Written as DNA, the CDR3 is TGCAGTGCTAGTATTAGAAGAACCGGCGAGCAGTACTTC.

There are a few counts of this clonotype. The V call is TRBV12-3 or TRBV12-4, the J call TRBJ2-1; 7 bases agree with TRBD2. The CDR3 runs 17 residues. The junction had 11 bases not matched to a gene; V was cut back by 5 bases and J by 1 base. Here the CDR3 reads CASSTLKLAPSYNEQFF. The CDR3 DNA is TGTGCCAGCAGTACCCTCAAACTAGCGCCGTCCTACAATGAGCAGTTCTTC.

This clonotype was seen only once. A single base separates this from a much larger clone, so it may be a read error. This rearrangement joins TRBV11-2 to TRBJ2-1; no reliable D call. The CDR3 length is 16 residues. Germline V CDR1 and CDR2: SGHAT, FQNNGV. Written as DNA, the CDR3 is TGTGCCAGCAACTTAGCTGGGGTGGGGTCCTACAATGAGCAGTTCTTC. Translating gives CASNLAGVGSYNEQFF.

The rearrangement links TRBV5-1 to TRBJ1-2; D is ambiguous. The CDR3 is 13 amino acids. Trimming took 2 bases from V and 2 from J, leaving 7 bases between them. The germline V gene has CDR1 SGHRS and CDR2 YFSETQ. The CDR3 reads CASSLNNNYGYTF. CDR3 bases: TGCGCCAGCAGCTTAAACAACAACTATGGCTACACCTTC.

The chain carries TRBV7-9 and TRBJ2-1, with TRBD1 matching 10 bases. V gave up 1 base and J gave up 8 bases; unmatched junction bases: 14. Per the germline V gene, CDR1 is SEHNR and CDR2 is FQNEAQ (reference sequence). This CDR3 spans 18 amino acids. DNA of the CDR3: TGTGCCAGCAGCTTAGACCCTCCAGGGGACAGGGGATTTTATGAGCAGTTCTTC. This sequence encodes CASSLDPPGDRGFYEQFF.

J is TRBJ2-6 and V is TRBV4-3; D gene uncertain. In germline, CDR1 is LGHNA, CDR2 YSLEER. The CDR3 runs to 13 residues. The V end lost 0 bases, the J end lost 14 bases, and 11 bases lay between the germline ends. The chain's CDR3 is CASSQERTGLLTF. The DNA for the CDR3 is TGCGCCAGCAGCCAAGAGAGGACCGGTCTCCTGACTTTC.

A few counts support this clonotype. The chain is built from TRBV7-8 and TRBJ2-5; tentative D call: TRBD2 (7 bases). Germline V gene lookup returns CDR1 SGHVS and CDR2 FQNEAQ. The CDR3 contains 15 residues. V was cut by 5 bases and J by 7 bases, with 20 bases left in between. The CDR3 protein is CASSPDGGRYGTQYF. The CDR3 DNA follows: TGTGCCAGCAGCCCAGACGGGGGGCGATACGGGACCCAGTACTTC.

The count of this clonotype is one. This chain connects TRBV4-3 to TRBJ2-3; D remains unclear. With 1 base removed from V and 6 bases from J, the gap between germline ends came to 14 bases. The CDR3 has 15 residues. CDR1 and CDR2 from the germline V gene are LGHNA and YSLEER. The CDR3 here is CASSQGSGYSDTQYF. The CDR3, as DNA: TGCGCCAGCAGCCAAGGGAGTGGATACTCGGATACGCAGTATTTT.

This chain joins TRBV10-3 and TRBJ2-2, with a weak D call TRBD1 (6 bases). Germline CDR1 ENHRY, CDR2 SYGVKD. The CDR3 has 14 amino acids. The V and J ends lost 6 bases and 8 bases respectively, with 16 bases between them. CDR3 residues: CAISHQTGMGELFF. In DNA form, the CDR3 reads TGTGCCATCAGCCATCAGACAGGCATGGGGGAGCTGTTTTTT.

The chain employs TRBV20-1 and TRBJ2-5; 12 nucleotides agree with TRBD1. The V gene's germline CDR1 is DFQATT and CDR2 SNEGSKA (reference sequence). After removal of 2 bases from V and 11 bases from J, the junction contained 15 bases not matched to a gene. The CDR3 contains 16 residues. The CDR3 here is CSARPLRGQGANEQYF. The CDR3 DNA sequence: TGCAGTGCTAGACCCCTTCGGGGACAGGGGGCCAATGAGCAGTACTTC.

The gene calls are TRBV20-1 and TRBJ2-6; TRBD2 aligns across 9 bases. The trim removed 2 bases at V and 3 bases at J, leaving 5 bases unmatched. This CDR3 is 16 amino acids long. Germline V lookup: CDR1 DFQATT, CDR2 SNEGSKA (reference sequence). The CDR3 nucleotides read TGCAGTGCTAGAAGGGGACTAGCTGTTGGGGCCAACGTCCTGACTTTC. Its protein is CSARRGLAVGANVLTF.